These 3 T cell receptor beta chains originate from one sample sequenced in a study of blood T cells in healthy people across ages (dated by TCRdb to 2013 to 2016). Libraries were made using 5' RACE. The sequencing machine was an Illumina HiSeq 2500. A second roughly 6 to 11 cycle PCR used a sample-barcoded 5' primer and a J-beta primer mix. The raw public data were reprocessed by TCRdb itself: fastp quality trimming at Q25, MiXCR clonotype calling, in-frame beta chains only. Records with the same CDR3 protein are collapsed into one entry carrying the most frequent genes and DNA. Within this sample are about 640,000 distinct CDR3 sequences, with 58% of them counted one time only. The top ten clonotypes cover approximately 37% of the sample. Sequenced material: blood. These receptors originate from a man between 60 and 70 years old in good health.

This chain uses TRBV4-2 with TRBJ2-5, with TRBD1 matching 9 bases. CDR3 length equals 15 residues. Losses at the gene ends were 2 bases for V and 5 bases for J; bases not matched to a gene: 6. Germline V gene data show CDR1 as LGHNA and CDR2 as YNFKEQ. The CDR3 DNA reads TGTGCCAGCAGCCAATATACAGGGGGCTGGGAGACCCAGTACTTC. This gives the protein CASSQYTGGWETQYF.

The V gene is TRBV28, the J gene TRBJ2-5; no clear D. V lost 7 bases and J 2 bases, leaving 14 bases between the germline ends. CDR1 is MDHEN and CDR2 is SYDVKM in the germline V gene. CDR3 length: 14 residues. In DNA form, the CDR3 reads TGTGCCAGCACCCCCAGTCGGGTACAAGAGACCCAGTACTTC. It is translated as CASTPSRVQETQYF.

The V call is TRBV7-9, the J call TRBJ2-6, with a possible D match to TRBD1 (6 bases). The CDR3 is 17 amino acids. V was cut by 0 bases and J by 2 bases, with 11 bases left in between. Germline assignment: CDR1 SEHNR and CDR2 FQNEAQ (reference sequence). This CDR3 reads CASSLARGHTGANVLTF. As DNA, the CDR3 is TGTGCCAGCAGCTTAGCCAGGGGCCACACTGGGGCCAACGTCCTGACTTTC.